The clone carrying this TCR beta chain was seen at least ten times. The sample belongs to a study of T cells after yellow fever vaccination. Study information: Fractions containing few cells were prepared with SMART-Seq v4 Ultra Low Input.

With 3 bases clipped from V and 6 bases from J, the junction kept 10 bases outside the gene matches. Germline V gives CDR1 SGHTA, CDR2 FQGNSA. The CDR3 has 16 amino acids. As TCR cDNA was made by 5'RACE template switching, a universal primer site and UMIs were added. Using its own MiXCR run on the 5' RACE reads, TCRdb lists one record per CDR3 protein. The sample holds more than 250,000 distinct CDR3 sequences, around 7% seen once. The TCR sequence derives from a man younger than 35 who received the YFV17D yellow fever vaccine. This chain joins TRBV7-2 and TRBJ2-2; 7 positions agree with TRBD1. The sequencing here drew on PBMCs, taken around 45 days after the first yellow fever vaccination. CDR3 DNA: TGTGCCAGCAGCTTTGCAGGGGGTAGAGATTCCGGGGAGCTGTTTTTT. Its translation is CASSFAGGRDSGELFF.